What follows is one TCR beta chain and its context. Its cognate antigen is unknown. This sample is drawn from a study of cytomegalovirus exposure and HLA in healthy donors. Study-wide background: Later, an analysis reported that the 130 or so validation repertoires had used the same platform as the roughly 650 first-cohort repertoires. Findings of the study overall: In vitro assays verified that a few CMV-associated chains recognized CMV antigens specifically. Usually a TCR sequence was rare, but some public TCRs were found in many donors. Among TCR beta chains, those listed as cytomegalovirus-associated numbered over 150.

The assay was immunoSEQ multiplex PCR, and TCRdb's table has in-frame clones only and misses some. The repertoire holds 260,000 or so clones, with 90% as singletons. The germline V gene encodes CDR1 SGHNT and CDR2 YENEEA. Trimming took 5 bases from V and 2 from J; bases not matched to a gene: 8. CDR3 length: 15 amino acids. The sample taken for sequencing was PBMCs. This TCR was sampled from a woman in her twenties or thirties in good health and CMV-seronegative. The chain has TRBV11-3 and TRBJ2-7, with 8 bases aligning to TRBD2. The DNA of the CDR3 is TGTGCCAGCAGCGTGCTAGCGGGCGCGACCTACGAGCAGTACTTC. Amino acids: CASSVLAGATYEQYF.